Included here is one TCR beta chain sequence, with context. Its antigen specificity is not known. No much larger clonotype is one base removed from it; base qualities were not supplied. CDR1 and CDR2 (SQVTM, ANQGSEA) derive from the germline V gene. Trimming removed 5 bases from V and 6 bases from J; the gene matches leave 8 bases unexplained. Taken from cysteine to phenylalanine, the CDR3 has 14 residues. CDR3 DNA only is kept here, 42 bases in frame from base 1. These data originate in a study of blood T cell repertoires in COVID-19 (dated by TCRdb to 2020 to 2021). Regarding the complete study: Samples covering the acute and convalescent phases of COVID-19 were provided by collaborators in the United States, Italy and Spain. The prospective study material was composed of cDNA or gDNA derived from T cells, B-cell-depleted T cells, or PBMCs. Subjects who had been exposed to COVID-19, were actively infected with it, or had recovered from it provided the deeply sampled blood TCRbeta repertoires that made up the dataset. A freely available public database, intended as a resource for researchers studying the immune response to SARS-CoV-2, is where the repertoires were released. Samples were obtained from the ongoing ImmuneRACE study (first 160 participants) and from over 1,000 subjects provided by 6 global collaborators. Nearly every sample came with metadata listing a de-identified subject ID, COVID-19 status, age in years and sex. HLA class I and class II types, where available, came from metadata supplied by the sample provider rather than from assay-based typing.

TCRbeta CDR3 regions were amplified from genomic DNA by means of the immunoSEQ Assay, a bias-controlled multiplex PCR. On the authors' methods: Nucleated cell counts per sample were estimated from amplification of reference gene primers within the assay. To quantify the absolute abundance of each unique TCRbeta CDR3 rearrangement, sequence reads were collapsed and filtered. For each sample, productive Simpson clonality was calculated as the square root of Simpson's diversity index over productive rearrangements. TCRdb stores this immuneACCESS table with in-frame sequences only. Part of the clones is absent; in the studies checked, under half of the shortfall reflects unresolved V genes, and no reason is known for the rest. For V, J and clone size, that table is used; D and trimming come from the DNA. This sample comprises approximately 160,000 clones, 76% of them detected only once. Clones ranked in the top ten supply roughly 3.6% of the sample.

Study-wide findings and limitations: The quantity of clinical and demographic metadata differed by source and by participant and was supplied without curation.

The collaborating institutions used their own protocols to collect whole blood in K2EDTA tubes. For TCRbeta analysis, collaborators shipped samples in one of three forms: frozen whole blood, isolated PBMCs, or DNA extracted from either of those sample types. This receptor was identified in a woman older than 75 with acute or convalescent COVID-19. The rearranged segments are TRBV29-1 and TRBJ2-1, with 9 junctional bases fitting TRBD2. Specimen: peripheral blood. The nucleotides are TGCAGCGTTTCCAGCGGGGGGAAATCCAATGAGCAGTTCTTC. The translation is CSVSSGGKSNEQFF.